The rows below give T cell receptor beta chains drawn from one sample of a study of response to subunit inactivated influenza vaccine. Via MiXCR, TCRdb re-called the RT-PCR reads, giving one row per CDR3 protein. The table lists about 190,000 distinct CDR3 sequences, roughly 14% of them singletons, with about 26% in the top ten. The source was CD8+ T cells sorted from PBMCs, collected 4 to 6 days after vaccination. These receptors originate from a man aged 45-60 years who received an inactivated influenza vaccine. Both conserved end residues are part of each CDR3. Fields, in order: J gene, D gene, clone size, V gene, CDR3 protein, CDR3 DNA. A D gene is named only where the DNA matches it firmly. Clone size is stated in some rows and not others, as once, few, many or a class when expanded.

J: TRBJ2-7
D: -
size: few
V: TRBV7-9
CDR3: CASSQGTQPYEQYF
DNA: TGTGCCAGCAGCCAAGGGACTCAGCCCTACGAGCAGTACTTC

J: TRBJ2-3
D: -
size: few
V: TRBV5-6
CDR3: CASSARWDTTDTQYF
DNA: TGTGCCAGCAGCGCCCGATGGGACACCACAGATACGCAGTATTTT

J: TRBJ2-5
D: TRBD2
size: -
V: TRBV27
CDR3: CASSFTSGLREGTQYF
DNA: TGTGCCAGCAGTTTTACTTCGGGACTAAGAGAAGGGACCCAGTACTTC

J: TRBJ2-7
D: -
size: few
V: TRBV30
CDR3: CAWSWTSSYEQYF
DNA: TGTGCCTGGTCATGGACAAGCTCCTACGAGCAGTACTTC

J: TRBJ2-7
D: TRBD1
size: -
V: TRBV6-2/TRBV6-3
CDR3: CASSHGQGEYEQYF
DNA: TGTGCCAGCAGTCATGGACAGGGGGAGTACGAGCAGTACTTC

J: TRBJ2-6
D: -
size: -
V: TRBV29-1
CDR3: CSVSPGHRSGTGANVLTF
DNA: TGCAGCGTTTCCCCGGGACATAGGTCCGGCACTGGGGCCAACGTCCTGACTTTC

J: TRBJ2-1
D: -
size: -
V: TRBV24-1
CDR3: CATSDNLGSSSYNEQFF
DNA: TGTGCCACCAGTGATAACCTAGGAAGCAGCTCCTACAATGAGCAGTTCTTC

J: TRBJ2-3
D: -
size: -
V: TRBV20-1
CDR3: CSARDITLTQYF
DNA: TGCAGTGCTAGAGATATTACCCTAACGCAGTATTTT

J: TRBJ1-1
D: -
size: few
V: TRBV4-2
CDR3: CASSHLKYAGGTEAFF
DNA: TGTGCCAGCAGCCACCTCAAATACGCCGGCGGCACTGAAGCTTTCTTT

J: TRBJ2-7
D: -
size: few
V: TRBV7-2
CDR3: CASSFGGLADEQYF
DNA: TGTGCCAGCAGCTTTGGGGGCTTAGCGGACGAGCAGTACTTC

J: TRBJ2-3
D: TRBD1
size: few
V: TRBV10-2
CDR3: CASRLGQGGRDTQYF
DNA: TGCGCCAGCAGGTTGGGACAGGGGGGGCGAGATACGCAGTATTTT

J: TRBJ2-1
D: -
size: many
V: TRBV7-9
CDR3: CASSLSNEQFF
DNA: TGCGCCAGCAGCTTATCAAATGAGCAGTTCTTC

J: TRBJ2-3
D: TRBD1
size: many
V: TRBV6-4
CDR3: CASSGDSDTDTQYF
DNA: TGTGCCAGCAGTGGGGACAGTGACACAGATACGCAGTATTTT

J: TRBJ2-1
D: -
size: few
V: TRBV11-2
CDR3: CASSFGLEQFF
DNA: TGTGCCAGCAGCTTTGGTCTGGAGCAGTTCTTC

J: TRBJ1-1
D: -
size: medium-sized
V: TRBV4-1
CDR3: CASSLRGGENTEAFF
DNA: TGCGCCAGCAGCCTTAGGGGGGGGGAGAACACTGAAGCTTTCTTT

J: TRBJ2-7
D: TRBD2
size: -
V: TRBV6-2/TRBV6-3
CDR3: CASRTSTYEQYF
DNA: TGTGCCAGCAGGACTAGCACCTACGAGCAGTACTTC

J: TRBJ2-1
D: -
size: many
V: TRBV7-9
CDR3: CASSLYGRVAYNEQFF
DNA: TGTGCCAGCAGCTTATACGGCAGGGTAGCCTACAATGAGCAGTTCTTC

J: TRBJ2-7
D: -
size: few
V: TRBV12-3/TRBV12-4
CDR3: CASSYRDGYEQYF
DNA: TGTGCCAGCAGTTACAGGGACGGATACGAGCAGTACTTC

J: TRBJ2-7
D: -
size: -
V: TRBV4-3
CDR3: CASSQGAWGSAYEQYF
DNA: TGCGCCAGCAGCCAAGGGGCCTGGGGAAGCGCCTACGAGCAGTACTTC

J: TRBJ1-5
D: -
size: many
V: TRBV12-3/TRBV12-4
CDR3: CASSRLEHGGQPQHF
DNA: TGTGCCAGCAGCCGCTTGGAACATGGGGGTCAGCCCCAGCATTTT

J: TRBJ2-3
D: -
size: few
V: TRBV11-2
CDR3: CASSFSRSWTSSTDTQYF
DNA: TGTGCCAGCAGCTTCTCTCGGAGTTGGACATCTAGCACAGATACGCAGTATTTT

J: TRBJ1-5
D: TRBD1
size: few
V: TRBV2
CDR3: CASSEATGGQPQHF
DNA: TGTGCCAGCAGTGAAGCGACAGGGGGTCAGCCCCAGCATTTT

J: TRBJ2-1
D: -
size: -
V: TRBV12-3/TRBV12-4
CDR3: CASSSSDPGLPFF
DNA: TGTGCCAGCAGTTCTTCCGATCCGGGACTCCCGTTCTTC

J: TRBJ1-1
D: -
size: -
V: TRBV7-9
CDR3: CASSPGAIANTEAFF
DNA: TGTGCCAGCAGCCCAGGTGCAATTGCGAACACTGAAGCTTTCTTT

J: TRBJ2-5
D: -
size: once
V: TRBV7-9
CDR3: CASSLPGSGETQYF
DNA: TGTGCCAGCAGCTTACCGGGGAGTGGGGAGACCCAGTACTTC

J: TRBJ2-4
D: TRBD1
size: few
V: TRBV18
CDR3: CASSLTTGPAKNIQYF
DNA: TGTGCCAGCTCGCTCACGACAGGGCCGGCCAAAAACATTCAGTACTTC

J: TRBJ2-1
D: -
size: many
V: TRBV20-1
CDR3: CSARGVTIGMEQFF
DNA: TGCAGTGCTAGAGGGGTGACAATCGGGATGGAGCAGTTCTTC

J: TRBJ2-1
D: -
size: many
V: TRBV29-1
CDR3: CSVGHYNEQFF
DNA: TGCAGCGTAGGCCACTACAATGAGCAGTTCTTC

J: TRBJ2-7
D: TRBD1
size: many
V: TRBV7-9
CDR3: CASSSLPGQGPYEQYF
DNA: TGTGCCAGCAGCTCTTTACCGGGACAGGGTCCCTACGAGCAGTACTTC

J: TRBJ2-5
D: -
size: -
V: TRBV25-1
CDR3: CASSVGSPLETQYF
DNA: TGTGCCAGCAGTGTCGGGAGCCCTCTAGAGACCCAGTACTTC

J: TRBJ1-4
D: -
size: -
V: TRBV7-9
CDR3: CASSYDGREVKLFF
DNA: TGTGCCAGCAGCTATGATGGCAGGGAGGTAAAACTGTTTTTT

J: TRBJ2-7
D: -
size: -
V: TRBV7-9
CDR3: CASSLDGGNAYEQYF
DNA: TGTGCCAGCAGCTTAGATGGGGGAAACGCCTACGAGCAGTACTTC

J: TRBJ2-7
D: -
size: -
V: TRBV14
CDR3: CASSLSGGYEDEQYF
DNA: TGTGCCAGCAGCCTGAGCGGAGGATACGAGGACGAGCAGTACTTC

J: TRBJ2-2
D: -
size: many
V: TRBV7-9
CDR3: CAPGGGNTGELFF
DNA: TGTGCCCCAGGCGGCGGTAACACCGGGGAGCTGTTTTTT

J: TRBJ2-7
D: TRBD1
size: -
V: TRBV5-1
CDR3: CASSGRITGGDEQYF
DNA: TGCGCCAGCAGCGGCCGAATCACAGGGGGCGACGAGCAGTACTTC

J: TRBJ1-4
D: TRBD1
size: -
V: TRBV4-3
CDR3: CASSQDWGQGGEKLFF
DNA: TGCGCCAGCAGCCAAGATTGGGGACAGGGCGGCGAAAAACTGTTTTTT